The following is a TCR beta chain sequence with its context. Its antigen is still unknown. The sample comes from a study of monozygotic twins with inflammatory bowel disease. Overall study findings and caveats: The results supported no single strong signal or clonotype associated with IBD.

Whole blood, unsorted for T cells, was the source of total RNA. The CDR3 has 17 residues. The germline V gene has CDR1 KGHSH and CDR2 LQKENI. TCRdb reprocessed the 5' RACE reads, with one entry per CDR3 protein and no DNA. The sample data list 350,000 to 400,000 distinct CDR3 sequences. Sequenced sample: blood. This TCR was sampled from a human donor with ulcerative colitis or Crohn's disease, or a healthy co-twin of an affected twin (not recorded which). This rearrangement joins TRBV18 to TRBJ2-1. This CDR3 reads CASSPFQGIPIHNEQFF.